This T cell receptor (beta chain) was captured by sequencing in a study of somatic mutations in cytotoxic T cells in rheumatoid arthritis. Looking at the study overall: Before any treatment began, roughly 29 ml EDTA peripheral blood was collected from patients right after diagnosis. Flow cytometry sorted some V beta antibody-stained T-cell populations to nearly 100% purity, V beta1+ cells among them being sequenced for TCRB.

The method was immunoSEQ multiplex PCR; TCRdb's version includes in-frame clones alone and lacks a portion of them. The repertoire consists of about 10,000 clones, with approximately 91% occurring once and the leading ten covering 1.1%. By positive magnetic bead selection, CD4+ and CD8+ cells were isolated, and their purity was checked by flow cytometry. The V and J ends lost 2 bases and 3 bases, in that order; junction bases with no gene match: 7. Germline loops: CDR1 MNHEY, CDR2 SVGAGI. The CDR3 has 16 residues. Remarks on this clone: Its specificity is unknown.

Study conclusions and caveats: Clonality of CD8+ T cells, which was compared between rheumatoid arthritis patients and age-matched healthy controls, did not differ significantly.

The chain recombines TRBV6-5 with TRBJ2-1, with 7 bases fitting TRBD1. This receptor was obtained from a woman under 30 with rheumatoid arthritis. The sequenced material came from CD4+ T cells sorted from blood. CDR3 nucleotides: TGTGCCAGCAGTTACCACCGGGACAGAGTCTACAATGAGCAGTTCTTC. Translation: CASSYHRDRVYNEQFF.